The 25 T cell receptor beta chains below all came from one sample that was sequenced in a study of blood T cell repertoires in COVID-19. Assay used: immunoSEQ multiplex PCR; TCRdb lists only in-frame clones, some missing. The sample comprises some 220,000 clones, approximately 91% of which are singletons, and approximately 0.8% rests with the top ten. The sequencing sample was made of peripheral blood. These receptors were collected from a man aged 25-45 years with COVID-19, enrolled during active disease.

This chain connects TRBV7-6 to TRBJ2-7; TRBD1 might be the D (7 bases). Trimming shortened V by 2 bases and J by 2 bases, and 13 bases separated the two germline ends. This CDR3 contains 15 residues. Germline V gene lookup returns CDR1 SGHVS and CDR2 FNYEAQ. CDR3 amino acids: CASSLNQGGTYEQYF. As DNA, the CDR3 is TGTGCCAGCAGCTTAAACCAGGGGGGAACCTACGAGCAGTACTTC. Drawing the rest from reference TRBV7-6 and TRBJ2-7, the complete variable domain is GAGVSQSPRYKVTKRGQDVALRCDPISGHVSLYWYRQALGQGPEFLTYFNYEAQQDKSGLPNDRFSAERPEGSISTLTIQRTEQRDSAMYRCASSLNQGGTYEQYFGPGTRLTVT.

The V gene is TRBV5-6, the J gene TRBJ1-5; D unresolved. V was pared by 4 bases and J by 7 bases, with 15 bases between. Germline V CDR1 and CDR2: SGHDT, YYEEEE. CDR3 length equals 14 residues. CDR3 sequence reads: CASSVYSSGQPQHF. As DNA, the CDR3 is TGTGCCAGCAGCGTTTATTCCTCGGGACAGCCCCAGCATTTT.

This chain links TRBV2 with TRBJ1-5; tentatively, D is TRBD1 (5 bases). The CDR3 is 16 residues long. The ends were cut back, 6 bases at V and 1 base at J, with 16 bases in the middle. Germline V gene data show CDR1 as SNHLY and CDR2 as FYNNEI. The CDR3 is CASSYQGSRSNQPQHF. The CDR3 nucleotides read TGTGCCAGCAGCTACCAGGGATCGAGAAGCAATCAGCCCCAGCATTTT.

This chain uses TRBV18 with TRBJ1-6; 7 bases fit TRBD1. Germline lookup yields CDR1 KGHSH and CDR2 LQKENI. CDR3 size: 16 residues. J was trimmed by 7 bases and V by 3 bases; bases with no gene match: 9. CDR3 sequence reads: CASSPPWTGSNSPLHF. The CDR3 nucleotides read TGTGCCAGCTCACCTCCCTGGACAGGTTCGAATTCACCCCTCCACTTT.

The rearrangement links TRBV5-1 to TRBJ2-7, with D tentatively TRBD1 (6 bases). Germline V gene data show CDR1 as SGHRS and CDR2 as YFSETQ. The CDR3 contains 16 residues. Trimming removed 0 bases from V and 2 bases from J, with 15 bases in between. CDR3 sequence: CASSLVGDKVTYEQYF. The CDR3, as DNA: TGCGCCAGCAGCTTGGTTGGGGACAAGGTAACCTACGAGCAGTACTTC. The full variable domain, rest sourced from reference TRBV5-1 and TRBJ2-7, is KAGVTQTPRYLIKTRGQQVTLSCSPISGHRSVSWYQQTPGQGLQFLFEYFSETQRNKGNFPGRFSGRQFSNSRSEMNVSTLELGDSALYLCASSLVGDKVTYEQYFGPGTRLTVT.

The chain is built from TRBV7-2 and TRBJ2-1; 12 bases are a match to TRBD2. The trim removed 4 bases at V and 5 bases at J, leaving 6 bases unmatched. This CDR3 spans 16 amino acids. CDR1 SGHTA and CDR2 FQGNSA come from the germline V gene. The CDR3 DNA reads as TGTGCCAGCAGCTCGCTAGCGGGGGGGCTCAACAATGAGCAGTTCTTC. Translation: CASSSLAGGLNNEQFF.

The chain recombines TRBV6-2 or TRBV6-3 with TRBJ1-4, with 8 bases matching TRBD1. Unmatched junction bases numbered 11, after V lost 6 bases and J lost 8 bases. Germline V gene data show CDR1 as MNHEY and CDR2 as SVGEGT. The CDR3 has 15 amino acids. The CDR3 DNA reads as TGTGCCAGCAGCCTACTCAGGGGGCCCCGGGAAAAACTGTTTTTT. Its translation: CASSLLRGPREKLFF.

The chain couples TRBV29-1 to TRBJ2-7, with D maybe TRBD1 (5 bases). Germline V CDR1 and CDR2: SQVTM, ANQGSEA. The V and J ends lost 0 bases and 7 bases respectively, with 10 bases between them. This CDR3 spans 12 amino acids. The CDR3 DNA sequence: TGCAGCGTTGAAGACAGGGCCTCTGAGCAGTACTTC. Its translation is CSVEDRASEQYF.

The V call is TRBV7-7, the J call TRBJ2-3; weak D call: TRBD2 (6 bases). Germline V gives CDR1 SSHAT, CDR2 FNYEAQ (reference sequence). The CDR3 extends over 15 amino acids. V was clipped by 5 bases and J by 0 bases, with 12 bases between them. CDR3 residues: CASSISGTSTDTQYF. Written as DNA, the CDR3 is TGTGCCAGCAGCATTAGCGGAACTAGCACAGATACGCAGTATTTT.

CDR3 sequence (DNA): TGTGCCAGCAGCCAAGTGCCGGGACTAGTGGGGAATGAGCAGTTCTTC. Its translation: CASSQVPGLVGNEQFF. V gene TRBV14 combines with J gene TRBJ2-1; 8 nucleotides align to TRBD2. The CDR3 consists of 16 residues. Losses at the gene ends were 1 base for V and 7 bases for J; bases not matched to a gene: 9. CDR1 is SGHDN, CDR2 FVKESK, per germline.

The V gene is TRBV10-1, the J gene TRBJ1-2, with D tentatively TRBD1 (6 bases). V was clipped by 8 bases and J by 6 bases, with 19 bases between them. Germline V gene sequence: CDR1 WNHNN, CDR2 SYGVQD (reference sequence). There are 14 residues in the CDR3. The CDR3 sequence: CASCDRPQGNGYTF. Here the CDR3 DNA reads TGCGCCAGCTGCGACAGGCCACAAGGGAATGGCTACACCTTC.

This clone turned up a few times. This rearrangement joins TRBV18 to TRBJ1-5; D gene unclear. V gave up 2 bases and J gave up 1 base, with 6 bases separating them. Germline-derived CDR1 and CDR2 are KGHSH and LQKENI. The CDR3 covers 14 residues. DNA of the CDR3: TGTGCCAGCTCACCAGACATGAGCAATCAGCCCCAGCATTTT. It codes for CASSPDMSNQPQHF.

The CDR3 bases are TGTGCCAGCAGCTTAGGGAGGGGGGGCCAAGAGACCCAGTACTTC. Encoded protein: CASSLGRGGQETQYF. V gene TRBV7-3 combines with J gene TRBJ2-5; a weak D match, TRBD2 (7 bases). V lost 2 bases, J lost 1 base, and 11 bases lay in between. The CDR3 extends over 15 amino acids. Germline loops: CDR1 SGHTA, CDR2 FQGTGA.

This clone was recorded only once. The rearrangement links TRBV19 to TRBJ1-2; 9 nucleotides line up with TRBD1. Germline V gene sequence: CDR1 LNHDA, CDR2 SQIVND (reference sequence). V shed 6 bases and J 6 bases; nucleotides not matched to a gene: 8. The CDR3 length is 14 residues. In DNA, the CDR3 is TGTGCCAGTAGCGGACAGGGGTTTGTGAATGGCTACACCTTC. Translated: CASSGQGFVNGYTF.

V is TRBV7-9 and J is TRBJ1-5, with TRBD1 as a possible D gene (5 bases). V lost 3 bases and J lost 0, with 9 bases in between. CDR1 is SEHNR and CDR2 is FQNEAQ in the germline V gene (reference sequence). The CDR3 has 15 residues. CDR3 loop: CASSLGLHSNQPQHF. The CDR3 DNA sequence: TGTGCCAGCAGCTTGGGACTGCATAGCAATCAGCCCCAGCATTTT.

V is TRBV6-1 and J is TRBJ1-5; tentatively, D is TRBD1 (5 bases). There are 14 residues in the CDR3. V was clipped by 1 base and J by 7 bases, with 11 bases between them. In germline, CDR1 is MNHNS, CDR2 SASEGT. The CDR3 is CASSEVAGLQPQHF. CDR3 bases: TGTGCCAGCAGTGAAGTGGCAGGGCTGCAGCCCCAGCATTTT.

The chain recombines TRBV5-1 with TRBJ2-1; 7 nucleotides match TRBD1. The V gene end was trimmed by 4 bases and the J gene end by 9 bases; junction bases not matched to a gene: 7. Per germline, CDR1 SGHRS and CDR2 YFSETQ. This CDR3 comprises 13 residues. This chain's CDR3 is CASSPTGAAEQFF. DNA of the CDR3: TGCGCCAGCAGCCCTACAGGGGCTGCTGAGCAGTTCTTC.

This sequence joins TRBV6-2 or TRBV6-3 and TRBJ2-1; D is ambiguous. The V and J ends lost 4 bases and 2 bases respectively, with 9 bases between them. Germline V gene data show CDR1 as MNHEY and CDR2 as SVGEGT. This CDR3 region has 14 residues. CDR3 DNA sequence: TGTGCCAGCAGTTCCCTCCCTGCCTACAATGAGCAGTTCTTC. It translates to CASSSLPAYNEQFF.

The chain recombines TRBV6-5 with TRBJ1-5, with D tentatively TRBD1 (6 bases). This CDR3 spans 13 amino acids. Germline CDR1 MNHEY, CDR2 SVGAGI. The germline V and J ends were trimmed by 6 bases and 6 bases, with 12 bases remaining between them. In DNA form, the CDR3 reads TGTGCCAGCAGAGGGGGTTCGGGTCAGCCCCAGCATTTT. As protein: CASRGGSGQPQHF.

The CDR3 sequence is CASSPPADGYTF. CDR3 nucleotide sequence: TGTGCCAGCTCACCACCGGCAGATGGCTACACCTTC. The gene calls are TRBV18 and TRBJ1-2; D is unclear. Germline V lookup: CDR1 KGHSH, CDR2 LQKENI. This CDR3 contains 12 residues. Trimming pared 0 bases from V and 6 bases from J, leaving 5 bases between. The whole variable domain, filled in from reference TRBV18 and TRBJ1-2, reads NAGVMQNPRHLVRRRGQEARLRCSPMKGHSHVYWYRQLPEEGLKFMVYLQKENIIDESGMPKERFSAEFPKEGPSILRIQQVVRGDSAAYFCASSPPADGYTFGSGTRLTVV.

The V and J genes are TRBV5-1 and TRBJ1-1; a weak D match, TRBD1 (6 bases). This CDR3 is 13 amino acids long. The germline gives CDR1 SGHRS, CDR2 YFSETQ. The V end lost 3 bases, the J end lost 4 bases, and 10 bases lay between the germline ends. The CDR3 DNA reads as TGCGCCAGCAGCTCACAGGGTTCCACTGAAGCTTTCTTT. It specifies CASSSQGSTEAFF. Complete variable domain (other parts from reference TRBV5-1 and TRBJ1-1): KAGVTQTPRYLIKTRGQQVTLSCSPISGHRSVSWYQQTPGQGLQFLFEYFSETQRNKGNFPGRFSGRQFSNSRSEMNVSTLELGDSALYLCASSSQGSTEAFFGQGTRLTVV.

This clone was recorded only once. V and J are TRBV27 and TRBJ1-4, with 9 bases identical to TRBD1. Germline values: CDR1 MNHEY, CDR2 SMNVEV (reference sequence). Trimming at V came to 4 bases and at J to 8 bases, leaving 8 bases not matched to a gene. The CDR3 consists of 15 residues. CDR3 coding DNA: TGTGCCAGCAGTTCACAGGGGGCGGGTGGAGAAAAACTGTTTTTT. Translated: CASSSQGAGGEKLFF.

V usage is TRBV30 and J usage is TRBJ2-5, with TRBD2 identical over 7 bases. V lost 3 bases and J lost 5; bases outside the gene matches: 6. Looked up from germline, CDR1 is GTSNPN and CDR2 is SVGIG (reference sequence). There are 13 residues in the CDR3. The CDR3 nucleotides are TGTGCCTGGAGCCGGACTAGTGGGGAGACCCAGTACTTC. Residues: CAWSRTSGETQYF. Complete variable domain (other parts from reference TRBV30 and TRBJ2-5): SQTIHQWPATLVQPVGSPLSLECTVEGTSNPNLYWYRQAAGRGLQLLFYSVGIGQISSEVPQNLSASRPQDRQFILSSKKLLLSDSGFYLCAWSRTSGETQYFGPGTRLLVL.

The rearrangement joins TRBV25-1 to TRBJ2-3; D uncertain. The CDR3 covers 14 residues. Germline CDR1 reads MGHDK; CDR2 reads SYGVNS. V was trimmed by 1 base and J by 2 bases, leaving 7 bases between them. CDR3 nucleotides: TGTGCCAGCAGTGAATTTAAAATCACAGATACGCAGTATTTT. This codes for CASSEFKITDTQYF.

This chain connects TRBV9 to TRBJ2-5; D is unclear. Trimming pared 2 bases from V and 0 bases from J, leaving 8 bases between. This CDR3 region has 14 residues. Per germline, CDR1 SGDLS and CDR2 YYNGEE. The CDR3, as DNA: TGTGCCAGCAGCGTGTCTACAGACCAAGAGACCCAGTACTTC. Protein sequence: CASSVSTDQETQYF.